Below, 13 T cell receptor beta chains from the same sample are listed, as sequenced in a study of blood T cell repertoires in COVID-19. The assay was immunoSEQ multiplex PCR, and TCRdb's table has in-frame clones only and misses some. The sample has 65,000 or so clones, about 80% seen once; the top ten hold 0.83%. The sample consisted of peripheral blood. The receptors were sampled from a woman in her 70s with acute or convalescent COVID-19.

The CDR3 here is CASSPGAGGLGNTIYF. The DNA of the CDR3 is TGTGCCAGCAGCCCGGGAGCCGGCGGCCTTGGAAACACCATATATTTT. The chain uses TRBV11-2 and TRBJ1-3; no reliable D call. Trimming took off 5 bases at V and 3 bases at J, with 17 bases between the two ends. Germline-derived CDR1 and CDR2 are SGHAT and FQNNGV. The CDR3 runs to 16 residues.

The chain combines TRBV3-1 (or the pseudogene TRBV3-2) with TRBJ2-1; maybe TRBD2 (6 bases). In germline, CDR1 is LGHDT, CDR2 YNNKEL (reference sequence). The CDR3 spans 17 residues. V was pared by 0 bases and J by 3 bases, with 15 bases between. The chain's CDR3 is CASSQDPTGAYYNEQFF. In DNA, the CDR3 is TGTGCCAGCAGCCAAGATCCGACGGGAGCTTACTACAATGAGCAGTTCTTC.

The rearrangement links TRBV6-6 to TRBJ1-1; D ambiguous. The germline V and J ends were trimmed by 6 bases and 4 bases, with 18 bases remaining between them. Germline lookup yields CDR1 MNHNY and CDR2 SVGAGI (reference sequence). The CDR3 loop spans 15 amino acids. The CDR3 DNA is TGTGCCAGCAGGGCCCCGGGTCCTTCCAGCACTGAAGCTTTCTTT. Its translation: CASRAPGPSSTEAFF.

The chain carries TRBV11-2 and TRBJ2-1; possible D gene TRBD2, 6 bases. This CDR3 contains 12 residues. The germline V and J ends were trimmed by 5 bases and 10 bases, with 12 bases remaining between them. The germline V gene has CDR1 SGHAT and CDR2 FQNNGV. CDR3 DNA: TGTGCCAGCAGCCCTGCGGGAAACGAGCAGTTCTTC. Translation: CASSPAGNEQFF.

V and J are TRBV5-5 and TRBJ2-3; possibly TRBD1 for D (5 bases). CDR1 and CDR2 from the germline V gene are SGHKS and YYEKEE (reference sequence). V was pared by 3 bases and J by 2 bases, with 10 bases between. The CDR3 has 14 residues. The CDR3 loop is CASSYDRDTDTQYF. CDR3 coding DNA: TGTGCCAGCAGCTATGACAGAGACACAGATACGCAGTATTTT.

The chain recombines TRBV5-1 with TRBJ2-3, with TRBD2 matching over 13 bases. Losses at the gene ends were 1 base for V and 0 bases for J; bases not matched to a gene: 2. This CDR3 has 17 residues. Germline V gene lookup returns CDR1 SGHRS and CDR2 YFSETQ. The CDR3: CASSLLGLAGSTDTQYF. CDR3 bases: TGCGCCAGCAGCTTGTTGGGACTAGCGGGAAGCACAGATACGCAGTATTTT. The full variable domain, with the rest looked up from reference TRBV5-1 and TRBJ2-3, is KAGVTQTPRYLIKTRGQQVTLSCSPISGHRSVSWYQQTPGQGLQFLFEYFSETQRNKGNFPGRFSGRQFSNSRSEMNVSTLELGDSALYLCASSLLGLAGSTDTQYFGPGTRLTVL.

This chain uses TRBV30 with TRBJ1-4, with TRBD1 matching 7 bases. The CDR3 has 13 amino acids. With V trimmed by 5 bases and J by 3 bases, 3 bases remained unmatched. The germline CDR1 and CDR2 sequences are GTSNPN and SVGIG (reference sequence). The DNA of the CDR3 is TGTGCCTGGGCAGGGGGTTCTAATGAAAAACTGTTTTTT. Amino acids: CAWAGGSNEKLFF. Filled out from reference TRBV30 and TRBJ1-4, the complete variable domain reads SQTIHQWPATLVQPVGSPLSLECTVEGTSNPNLYWYRQAAGRGLQLLFYSVGIGQISSEVPQNLSASRPQDRQFILSSKKLLLSDSGFYLCAWAGGSNEKLFFGSGTQLSVL.

The genes are TRBV28 and TRBJ1-6; 9 bases agree with TRBD1. V trimming: 3 bases; J trimming: 5 bases; junction bases outside the gene matches: 17. The CDR3 runs 20 residues. Germline V gives CDR1 MDHEN, CDR2 SYDVKM. The CDR3 DNA sequence: TGTGCCAGCAGTTTGCTAAGGGGACAGGGTTTAAGTCTCGATAATTCACCCCTCCACTTT. The encoded protein is CASSLLRGQGLSLDNSPLHF.

This clone was seen only a few times. Compared with germline, one end of the junction differs, possibly owing to a read error. This chain joins TRBV28 and TRBJ2-7; D is possibly TRBD2 (5 bases). Germline CDR1 MDHEN, CDR2 SYDVKM. This CDR3 is built from 11 residues. CDR3 sequence (DNA): TGTGTCAGCTCGGGGAGCTACGAGCAGTACTTC. Amino acid sequence: CVSSGSYEQYF.

The V gene is TRBV15, the J gene TRBJ2-7, with D maybe TRBD1 (6 bases). CDR1 is LNHNV, CDR2 YYDKDF, per germline (reference sequence). The CDR3 covers 16 residues. With 0 bases removed from V and 6 bases from J, the gap between germline ends came to 18 bases. CDR3 sequence reads: CATSRDRTGTAGEQYF. The CDR3 coding sequence is TGTGCCACCAGCAGAGATCGAACAGGGACCGCGGGCGAGCAGTACTTC. Combining the CDR3 with reference TRBV15 and TRBJ2-7 gives the whole variable domain DAMVIQNPRYQVTQFGKPVTLSCSQTLNHNVMYWYQQKSSQAPKLLFHYYDKDFNNEADTPDNFQSRRPNTSFCFLDIRSPGLGDTAMYLCATSRDRTGTAGEQYFGPGTRLTVT.

This chain uses TRBV14 with TRBJ2-7; the D gene is possibly TRBD1 (6 bases). CDR3 size: 16 residues. Trimming cost V 3 bases and J 5 bases, with 20 bases left between them. Germline CDR1 reads SGHDN; CDR2 reads FVKESK. CDR3 bases: TGTGCCAGCAGCCAGCTCCTACAGGGACCTTGGGACGAGCAGTACTTC. Amino acids: CASSQLLQGPWDEQYF.

This clone came up a few times. This chain connects TRBV27 to TRBJ2-7; 9 bases match TRBD1. The CDR3 extends over 14 amino acids. Germline V gene data show CDR1 as MNHEY and CDR2 as SMNVEV (reference sequence). The V gene end was trimmed by 5 bases and the J gene end by 3 bases; junction bases not matched to a gene: 5. The CDR3 DNA follows: TGTGCCAGCAGTCCGACAGGGGGAGTCTACGAGCAGTACTTC. Residues: CASSPTGGVYEQYF.

This chain links TRBV18 with TRBJ1-3; D not certain. The CDR3 is made up of 16 amino acids. Deletions cut 3 bases from V and 0 bases from J, with 12 bases between. The germline V gene has CDR1 KGHSH and CDR2 LQKENI. CDR3 bases: TGTGCCAGCTCACCCGAGGACTTAATCTCTGGAAACACCATATATTTT. This gives the protein CASSPEDLISGNTIYF.